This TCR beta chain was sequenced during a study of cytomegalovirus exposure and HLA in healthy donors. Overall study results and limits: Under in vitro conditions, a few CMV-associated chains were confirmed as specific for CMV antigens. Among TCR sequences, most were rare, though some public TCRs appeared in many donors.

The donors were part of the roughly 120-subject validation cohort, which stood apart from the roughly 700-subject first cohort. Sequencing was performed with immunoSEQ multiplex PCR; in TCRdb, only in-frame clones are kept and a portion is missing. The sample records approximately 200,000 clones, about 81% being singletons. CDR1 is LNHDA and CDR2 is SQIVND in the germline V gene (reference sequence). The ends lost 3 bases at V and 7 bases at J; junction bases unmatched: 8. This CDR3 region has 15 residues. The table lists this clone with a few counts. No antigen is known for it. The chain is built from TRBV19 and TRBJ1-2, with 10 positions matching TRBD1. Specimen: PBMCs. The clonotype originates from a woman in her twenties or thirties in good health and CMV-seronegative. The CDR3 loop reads CASSMGQGQLGGYTF. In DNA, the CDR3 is TGTGCCAGTAGTATGGGACAGGGGCAACTTGGTGGCTACACCTTC.